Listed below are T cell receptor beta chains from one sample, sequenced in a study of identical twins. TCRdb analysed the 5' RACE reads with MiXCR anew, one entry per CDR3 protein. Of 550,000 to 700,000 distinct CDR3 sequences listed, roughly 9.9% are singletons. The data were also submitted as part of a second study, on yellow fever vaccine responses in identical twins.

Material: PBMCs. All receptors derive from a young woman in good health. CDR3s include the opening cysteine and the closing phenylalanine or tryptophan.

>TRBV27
CASQGTPSYEQYF
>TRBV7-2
CASSRLAPDTQYF
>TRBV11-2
CASSLVRRGLGSSYNEQFF
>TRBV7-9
CASSYRGQPQYF
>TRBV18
CASTPVNTDTQYF
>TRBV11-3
CASSKGIQETQYF
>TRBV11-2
CASSLGASGANVLTF
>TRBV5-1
CASSLGRESDEQFF
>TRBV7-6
CASSLLGSPADRGTGELFF
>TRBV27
CASSRIQLADYIDEQFF
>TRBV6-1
CASSIGQGRETQYF
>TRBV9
CASSVVASGGAQYNEQFF
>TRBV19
CASSIGSGTETQYF
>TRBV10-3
CATISTVPGEAFF
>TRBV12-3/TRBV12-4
CASSFSQRNEQFF
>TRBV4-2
CASSIRDRDYGYTF
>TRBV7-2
CASSLRSNGYTF
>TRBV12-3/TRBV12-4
CASSFLQSAQYF
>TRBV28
CASSLPPGASGADTQYF
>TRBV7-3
CASSPQGSNGYEQYF
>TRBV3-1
CASSQDLGTVVTDTQYF
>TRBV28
CASSDRNSYEQYF
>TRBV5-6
CASTETGGPSYEQYF
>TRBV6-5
CASSYYDSLEQYF
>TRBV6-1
CANSFEAGGGGETQYF
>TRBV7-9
CASSLASAGGNYNEQFF
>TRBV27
CASGKDRGPRGYTF
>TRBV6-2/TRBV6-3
CASSSGARTKETQYF
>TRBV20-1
CSANDISYEQYF
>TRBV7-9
CASSLSLKGGDTEAFF
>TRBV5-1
CASSLQGAREKLFF
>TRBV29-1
CSLRTETQYF
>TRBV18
CASSPINRGEETQYF
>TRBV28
CASSRGLVGGNQPQHF
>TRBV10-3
CAISELAGVVETQYF
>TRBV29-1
CSVELSYEQYF
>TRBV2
CASRDGEAFF
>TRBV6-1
CASSKRLVTGELFF
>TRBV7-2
CASSLDYTEAFF
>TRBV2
CASKPDSYGNEQFF
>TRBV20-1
CSARGVGVLRGGDTQYF
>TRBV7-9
CASSRLQGIEQFF
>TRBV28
CASSLKGSISGANVLTF